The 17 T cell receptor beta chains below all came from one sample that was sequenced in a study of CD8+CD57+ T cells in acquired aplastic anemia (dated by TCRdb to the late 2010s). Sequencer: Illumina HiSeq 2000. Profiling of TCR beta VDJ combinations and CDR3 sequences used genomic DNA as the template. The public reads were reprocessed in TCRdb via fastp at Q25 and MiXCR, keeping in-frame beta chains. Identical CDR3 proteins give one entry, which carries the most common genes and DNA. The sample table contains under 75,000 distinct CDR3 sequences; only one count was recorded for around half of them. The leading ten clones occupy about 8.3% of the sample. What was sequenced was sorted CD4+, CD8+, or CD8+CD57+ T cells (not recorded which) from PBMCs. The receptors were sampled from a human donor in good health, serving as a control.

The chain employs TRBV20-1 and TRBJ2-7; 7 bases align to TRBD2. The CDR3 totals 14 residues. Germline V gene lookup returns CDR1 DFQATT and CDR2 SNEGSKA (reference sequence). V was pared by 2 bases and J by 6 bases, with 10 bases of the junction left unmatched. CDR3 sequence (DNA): TGCAGTGCTAGACTAGACGGGGGGAGCGGCGAGCAGTACTTC. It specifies CSARLDGGSGEQYF.

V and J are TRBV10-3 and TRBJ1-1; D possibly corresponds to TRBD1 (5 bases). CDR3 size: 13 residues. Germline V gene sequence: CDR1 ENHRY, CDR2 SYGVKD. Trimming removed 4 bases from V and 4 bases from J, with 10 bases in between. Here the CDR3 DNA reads TGTGCCATCAGTGCACAGGTAGGCACTGAAGCTTTCTTT. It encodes CAISAQVGTEAFF.

Here the CDR3 reads CASSLMKGGYGYTF. The CDR3 DNA is TGTGCCAGTAGTTTGATGAAGGGAGGCTATGGCTACACCTTC. J is TRBJ1-2 and V is TRBV19; D not certain. This CDR3 comprises 14 residues. Between the trimmed V and J ends, which lost 5 bases and 4 bases, there was a span of 14 bases. Per germline, CDR1 LNHDA and CDR2 SQIVND (reference sequence).

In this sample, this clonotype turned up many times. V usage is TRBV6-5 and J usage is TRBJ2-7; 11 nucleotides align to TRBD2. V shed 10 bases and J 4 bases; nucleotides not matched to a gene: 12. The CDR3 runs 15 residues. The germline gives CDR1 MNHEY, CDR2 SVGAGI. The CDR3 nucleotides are TGTGCCACCTCTACACCGGGACTAGCGGCATACGAGCAGTACTTC. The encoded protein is CATSTPGLAAYEQYF.

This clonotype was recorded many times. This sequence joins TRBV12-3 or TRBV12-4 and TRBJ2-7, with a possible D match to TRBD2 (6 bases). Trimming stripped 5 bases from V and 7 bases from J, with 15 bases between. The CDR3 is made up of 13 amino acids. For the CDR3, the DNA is TGTGCCAGCAGTCCCGGGACTTTATGGGAGCAGTACTTC. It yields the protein CASSPGTLWEQYF.

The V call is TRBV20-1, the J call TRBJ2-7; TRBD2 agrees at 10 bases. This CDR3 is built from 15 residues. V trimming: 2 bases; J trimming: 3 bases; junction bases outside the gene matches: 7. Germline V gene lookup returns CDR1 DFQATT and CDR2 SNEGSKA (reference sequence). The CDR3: CSARRSSGGVYEQYF. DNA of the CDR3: TGCAGTGCTAGAAGGTCTAGCGGGGGCGTCTACGAGCAGTACTTC.

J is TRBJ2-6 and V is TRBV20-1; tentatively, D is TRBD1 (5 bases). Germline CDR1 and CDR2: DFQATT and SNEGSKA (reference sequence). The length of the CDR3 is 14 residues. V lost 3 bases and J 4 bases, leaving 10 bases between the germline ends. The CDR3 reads CSASGASGANVLTF. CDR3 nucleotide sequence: TGCAGTGCTAGTGGGGCGTCGGGGGCCAACGTCCTGACTTTC.

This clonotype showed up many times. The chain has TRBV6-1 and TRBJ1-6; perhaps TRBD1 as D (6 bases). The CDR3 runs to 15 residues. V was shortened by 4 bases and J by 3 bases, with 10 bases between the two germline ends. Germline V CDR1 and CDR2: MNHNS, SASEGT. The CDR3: CASSVRGNYNSPLHF. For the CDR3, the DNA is TGTGCCAGCAGTGTAAGGGGGAACTATAATTCACCCCTCCACTTT.

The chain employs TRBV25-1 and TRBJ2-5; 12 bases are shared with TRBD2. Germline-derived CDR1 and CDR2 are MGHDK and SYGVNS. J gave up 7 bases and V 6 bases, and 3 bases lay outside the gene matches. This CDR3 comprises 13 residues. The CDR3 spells CASSVGLAGTQYF. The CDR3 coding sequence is TGTGCCAGCAGCGTGGGACTAGCGGGGACCCAGTACTTC.

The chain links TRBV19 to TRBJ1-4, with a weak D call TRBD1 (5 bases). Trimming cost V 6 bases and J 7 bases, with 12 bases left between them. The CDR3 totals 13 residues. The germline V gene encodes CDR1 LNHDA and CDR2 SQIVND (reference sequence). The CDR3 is CASSQGRSEKLFF. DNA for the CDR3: TGTGCCAGTAGCCAGGGTCGGAGTGAAAAACTGTTTTTT.

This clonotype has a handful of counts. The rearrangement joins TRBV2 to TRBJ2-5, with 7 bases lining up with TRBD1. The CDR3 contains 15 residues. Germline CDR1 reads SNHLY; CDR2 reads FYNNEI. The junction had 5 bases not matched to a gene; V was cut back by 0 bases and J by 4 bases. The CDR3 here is CASSEAGTAGETQYF. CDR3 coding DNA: TGTGCCAGCAGTGAAGCCGGGACAGCCGGAGAGACCCAGTACTTC. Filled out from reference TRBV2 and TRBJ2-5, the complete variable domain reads EPEVTQTPSHQVTQMGQEVILRCVPISNHLYFYWYRQILGQKVEFLVSFYNNEISEKSEIFDDQFSVERPDGSNFTLKIRSTKLEDSAMYFCASSEAGTAGETQYFGPGTRLLVL.

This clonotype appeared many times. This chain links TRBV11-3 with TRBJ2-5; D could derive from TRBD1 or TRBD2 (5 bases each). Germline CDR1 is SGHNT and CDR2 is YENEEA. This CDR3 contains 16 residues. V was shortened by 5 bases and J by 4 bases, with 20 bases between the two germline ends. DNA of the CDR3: TGTGCCAGCAGCAAAGGGGATAGCGTCGTTTCAGAGACCCAGTACTTC. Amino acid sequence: CASSKGDSVVSETQYF.

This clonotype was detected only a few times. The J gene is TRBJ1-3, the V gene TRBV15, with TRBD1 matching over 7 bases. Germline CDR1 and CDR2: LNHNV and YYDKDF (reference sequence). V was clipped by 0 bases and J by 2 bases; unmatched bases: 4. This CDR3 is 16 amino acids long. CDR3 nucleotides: TGTGCCACCAGCAGAGAACAGGGGACACCTGGAAACACCATATATTTT. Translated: CATSREQGTPGNTIYF. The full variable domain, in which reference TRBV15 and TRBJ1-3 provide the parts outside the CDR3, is DAMVIQNPRYQVTQFGKPVTLSCSQTLNHNVMYWYQQKSSQAPKLLFHYYDKDFNNEADTPDNFQSRRPNTSFCFLDIRSPGLGDTAMYLCATSREQGTPGNTIYFGEGSWLTVV.

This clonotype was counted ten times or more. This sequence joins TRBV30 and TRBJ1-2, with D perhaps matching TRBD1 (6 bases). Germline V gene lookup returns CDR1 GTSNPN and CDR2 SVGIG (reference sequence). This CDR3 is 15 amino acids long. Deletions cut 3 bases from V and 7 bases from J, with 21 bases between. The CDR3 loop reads CAWRLTWQGLSGYTF. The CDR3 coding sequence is TGTGCCTGGAGGCTAACTTGGCAGGGGCTTTCTGGCTACACCTTC. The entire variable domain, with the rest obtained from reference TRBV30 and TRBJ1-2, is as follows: SQTIHQWPATLVQPVGSPLSLECTVEGTSNPNLYWYRQAAGRGLQLLFYSVGIGQISSEVPQNLSASRPQDRQFILSSKKLLLSDSGFYLCAWRLTWQGLSGYTFGSGTRLTVV.

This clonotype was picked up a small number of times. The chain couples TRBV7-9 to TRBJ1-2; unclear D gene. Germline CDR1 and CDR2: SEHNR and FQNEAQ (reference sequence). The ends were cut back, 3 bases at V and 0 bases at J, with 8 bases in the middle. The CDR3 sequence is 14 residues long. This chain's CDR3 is CASSFTSANYGYTF. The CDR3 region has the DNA TGTGCCAGCAGCTTCACGTCAGCTAACTATGGCTACACCTTC.

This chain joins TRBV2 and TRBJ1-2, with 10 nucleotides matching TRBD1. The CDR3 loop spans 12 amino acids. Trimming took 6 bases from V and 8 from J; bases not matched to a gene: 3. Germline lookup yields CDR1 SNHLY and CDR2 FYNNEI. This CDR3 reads CASRGTGEGYTF. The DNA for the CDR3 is TGTGCCAGCAGGGGGACAGGGGAAGGCTACACCTTC.

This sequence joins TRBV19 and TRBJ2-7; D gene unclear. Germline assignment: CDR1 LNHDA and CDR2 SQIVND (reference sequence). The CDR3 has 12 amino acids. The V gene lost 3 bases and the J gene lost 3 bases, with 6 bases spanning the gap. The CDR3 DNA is TGTGCCAGTAGTATGGTCGGCTACGAGCAGTACTTC. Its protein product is CASSMVGYEQYF.